Shown below are 22 T cell receptor beta chains from a single sample sequenced in a study of shared clonotypes between healthy human individuals. TCRdb's copy holds only in-frame clones and misses some; the assay was immunoSEQ multiplex PCR. The data hold roughly 500,000 clones, with almost 80% observed a single time. Sequences were obtained from PBMCs. The receptors originated from a woman aged 40 to 50 in good health. Some clones in this sample may be carry-over from other donors' samples.

The rearrangement joins TRBV2 to TRBJ2-1; maybe TRBD2 (6 bases). CDR1 is SNHLY, CDR2 FYNNEI, per germline. The CDR3 has 15 residues. The ends were cut back, 3 bases at V and 10 bases at J, with 19 bases in the middle. CDR3 sequence: CASSDFDKGGGEQFF. CDR3 nucleotides: TGTGCCAGCAGTGATTTCGATAAGGGAGGTGGCGAGCAGTTCTTC.

This clone appeared a single time. The V and J genes are TRBV7-9 and TRBJ2-1; tentatively, D is TRBD1 or TRBD2 (5 bases each). The germline V gene has CDR1 SEHNR and CDR2 FQNEAQ (reference sequence). Trimming took 1 base from V and 7 from J, leaving 11 bases between them. The CDR3 runs 14 residues. The CDR3 DNA follows: TGTGCCAGCAGCTTAGGTGGGACCTGGAATGAGCAGTTCTTC. Protein product: CASSLGGTWNEQFF.

This chain uses TRBV19 with TRBJ2-5; 9 nucleotides line up with TRBD1. The J call is uncertain, as TRBJ2-7 better fits the DNA end. This CDR3 has 15 residues. The V gene's germline CDR1 is LNHDA and CDR2 SQIVND (reference sequence). The CDR3 DNA reads TGTGCCAGTAGTACGATCCCGGGACAGGGTGCCGAGCAGTACTTC. Residues: CASSTIPGQGAEQYF.

The chain combines TRBV10-2 with TRBJ1-2, with TRBD1 matching 8 bases. V was clipped by 1 base and J by 4 bases; unmatched bases: 5. The CDR3 totals 15 residues. Germline CDR1 is WSHSY and CDR2 is SAAADI. CDR3 sequence: CASSELTGDGYGYTF. The CDR3 DNA reads TGCGCCAGCAGTGAGTTGACAGGGGACGGCTATGGCTACACCTTC.

The rearrangement uses TRBV5-4 and TRBJ2-5; 13 positions match TRBD2. V dropped 4 bases and J dropped 2; count of bases not matched to a gene: 2. The CDR3 is 15 amino acids. CDR1 SGHNT and CDR2 YYREEE come from the germline V gene (reference sequence). CDR3 DNA sequence: TGTGCCAGCAGCCAGGGACTAGCGGGACAAGAGACCCAGTACTTC. It encodes CASSQGLAGQETQYF.

The chain couples TRBV7-6 to TRBJ2-2; tentative D call: TRBD1 (5 bases). CDR1 and CDR2 (germline): SGHVS, FNYEAQ. Trimming removed 5 bases at V and 6 bases at J, with 19 bases between. The CDR3 runs to 16 residues. CDR3 nucleotides: TGTGCCAGCAGCCTATCAAACCCGCAGGGTGCCGGGGAGCTGTTTTTT. It yields the protein CASSLSNPQGAGELFF.

On this clone: Other DNA sequences from this sample encode an identical CDR3 as well. V gene TRBV5-1 combines with J gene TRBJ1-3; no clear D gene. This CDR3 contains 14 residues. Trimming left V 0 bases short and J 0 bases short, with 4 bases between. The germline CDR1 and CDR2 sequences are SGHRS and YFSETQ. CDR3 in amino acids: CASSLDYSGNTIYF. Written as DNA, the CDR3 is TGCGCCAGCAGCTTGGATTACTCTGGAAACACCATATATTTT.

The chain recombines TRBV6-4 with TRBJ2-7; TRBD1 is a possible D gene (8 bases). Germline CDR1 MRHNA, CDR2 SNTAGT. The V and J ends lost 4 bases and 5 bases respectively, with 21 bases between them. The CDR3 spans 16 residues. The CDR3 DNA reads TGTGCCAGCAGTGGAACAGGGGGGGAGTACCTGGACGAGCAGTACTTC. Encoded protein: CASSGTGGEYLDEQYF.

This chain links TRBV6-1 with TRBJ2-1, with D maybe TRBD2 (7 bases). Germline V gene sequence: CDR1 MNHNS, CDR2 SASEGT. Trimming took off 8 bases at V and 2 bases at J, with 13 bases between the two ends. The CDR3 consists of 14 residues. In nucleotides, the CDR3 is TGTGCCAGCCTGGAGGGGGGGGCCTACAATGAGCAGTTCTTC. Protein product: CASLEGGAYNEQFF.

This clone was observed a single time. The rearrangement links TRBV5-1 to TRBJ2-5, with a tentative D call TRBD2 (5 bases). The CDR3 totals 16 residues. CDR1 and CDR2 (germline): SGHRS, YFSETQ. V gave up 0 bases and J gave up 1 base, with 13 bases separating them. The CDR3 DNA follows: TGCGCCAGCAGCTTGGGGGGAACTACTAGCCAAGAGACCCAGTACTTC. It specifies CASSLGGTTSQETQYF.

Details on this clone: A read error may explain this, as a much larger clone is one base away. The identical CDR3 is also encoded by other nucleotide sequences in the sample. This chain uses TRBV7-6 with TRBJ2-7; no definite D call. This CDR3 spans 13 amino acids. CDR1 and CDR2 from the germline V gene are SGHVS and FNYEAQ. CDR3 in amino acids: CASSPPLSYEQYF. CDR3 coding DNA: TGCGCCAGCAGCCCCCCCCTCTCCTACGAGCAGTACTTC. Full variable domain (remainder filled in from reference TRBV7-6 and TRBJ2-7): GAGVSQSPRYKVTKRGQDVALRCDPISGHVSLYWYRQALGQGPEFLTYFNYEAQQDKSGLPNDRFSAERPEGSISTLTIQRTEQRDSAMYRCASSPPLSYEQYFGPGTRLTVT.

This clone was counted many times. The gene calls are TRBV6-6 and TRBJ1-5; no definite D call. CDR1 is MNHNY and CDR2 is SVGAGI in the germline V gene (reference sequence). Trimming pared 2 bases from V and 0 bases from J, leaving 8 bases between. The CDR3 extends over 15 amino acids. CDR3 bases: TGTGCCAGCAGTTACGAGGGCTATAGCAATCAGCCCCAGCATTTT. It yields the protein CASSYEGYSNQPQHF.

The gene calls are TRBV18 and TRBJ1-3; the D gene is possibly TRBD1 (5 bases). Trimming took 0 bases from V and 0 from J, leaving 12 bases between them. From germline, CDR1 is KGHSH and CDR2 LQKENI. The CDR3 is 17 residues long. The CDR3 loop is CASSPPSWDLSGNTIYF. The CDR3 DNA sequence: TGTGCCAGCTCACCACCGAGTTGGGACCTCTCTGGAAACACCATATATTTT.

The genes are TRBV28 and TRBJ2-6; TRBD2 matches at 7 bases. Germline loops: CDR1 MDHEN, CDR2 SYDVKM. With 10 bases clipped from V and 0 bases from J, the junction kept 9 bases outside the gene matches. The CDR3 extends over 16 amino acids. CDR3 bases: TGTGCCACCTGGTCTAGCGGTCTCTCTGGGGCCAACGTCCTGACTTTC. Its protein product is CATWSSGLSGANVLTF.

V is TRBV5-4 and J is TRBJ2-3, with 8 positions matching TRBD1. This CDR3 region has 14 residues. With V trimmed by 6 bases and J by 2 bases, 5 bases remained unmatched. The V gene's germline CDR1 is SGHNT and CDR2 YYREEE (reference sequence). CDR3 region: CASTRQGFTDTQYF. The CDR3 DNA reads TGTGCCAGCACCCGACAGGGGTTCACAGATACGCAGTATTTT.

The rearrangement uses TRBV13 and TRBJ2-5; D may be TRBD2 (6 bases). Trimming removed 0 bases at V and 0 bases at J, with 11 bases between. Per germline, CDR1 PRHDT and CDR2 FYEKMQ (reference sequence). CDR3 length: 16 residues. The CDR3 protein is CASSLGKGTYQETQYF. The CDR3 coding sequence is TGTGCCAGCAGCTTAGGTAAAGGGACTTACCAAGAGACCCAGTACTTC.

This chain joins TRBV28 and TRBJ2-1, with D tentatively TRBD2 (6 bases). CDR1 and CDR2 (germline): MDHEN, SYDVKM. The CDR3 has 16 amino acids. Trimming removed 6 bases from V and 0 bases from J, with 15 bases in between. For the CDR3, the DNA is TGTGCCAGCAGATCCTCCGGGAGCCGCTCCTACAATGAGCAGTTCTTC. This codes for CASRSSGSRSYNEQFF.

As concerns this clone: A far larger clone lies a single base away; this is likely a read error. V and J are TRBV27 and TRBJ1-2; D perhaps matches TRBD1 (6 bases). V was cut by 2 bases and J by 6 bases, with 13 bases left in between. Looked up from germline, CDR1 is MNHEY and CDR2 is SMNVEV (reference sequence). The CDR3 consists of 14 residues. The CDR3, as DNA: TGTGCCAGCAGTTTACAGTGGCAGGGGCATGGCTACACCTTC. Encoded protein: CASSLQWQGHGYTF.

This clone was picked up a small number of times. The rearrangement links TRBV5-5 to TRBJ2-1; D possibly corresponds to TRBD2 (5 bases). The length of the CDR3 is 15 residues. CDR1 and CDR2 from the germline V gene are SGHKS and YYEKEE (reference sequence). V was clipped by 0 bases and J by 2 bases, with 9 bases between them. Written as DNA, the CDR3 is TGTGCCAGCAGCTTGGGGGGAGAGGCCTACAATGAGCAGTTCTTC. Translating it yields CASSLGGEAYNEQFF.

V and J are TRBV15 and TRBJ1-4; no clear D. Germline loops: CDR1 LNHNV, CDR2 YYDKDF (reference sequence). This CDR3 spans 16 amino acids. The ends were cut back, 1 base at V and 2 bases at J, with 11 bases in the middle. Written as DNA, the CDR3 is TGTGCCACCAGCAGAGGAGAGGTGGGCACTAATGAAAAACTGTTTTTT. Its translation: CATSRGEVGTNEKLFF.

The chain recombines TRBV5-4 with TRBJ1-2; D is unclear. Germline lookup yields CDR1 SGHNT and CDR2 YYREEE (reference sequence). Trimming removed 1 base at V and 0 bases at J, with 10 bases between. CDR3 length: 15 residues. CDR3 DNA: TGTGCCAGCAGCTTGATCGACACCTCTAACTATGGCTACACCTTC. It specifies CASSLIDTSNYGYTF. Full variable domain (rest looked up from reference TRBV5-4 and TRBJ1-2): ETGVTQSPTHLIKTRGQQVTLRCSSQSGHNTVSWYQQALGQGPQFIFQYYREEENGRGNFPPRFSGLQFPNYSSELNVNALELDDSALYLCASSLIDTSNYGYTFGSGTRLTVV.

The gene calls are TRBV27 and TRBJ2-4; 7 positions agree with TRBD2. V gave up 5 bases and J gave up 0 bases; unmatched junction bases: 16. There are 19 residues in the CDR3. Germline values: CDR1 MNHEY, CDR2 SMNVEV (reference sequence). CDR3 sequence (DNA): TGTGCCAGCAGTCCGGGGAGGGCGGGTCCTTCCATAGCCAAAAACATTCAGTACTTC. Residues: CASSPGRAGPSIAKNIQYF.